This T cell receptor (beta chain) was retrieved from a study of cytomegalovirus exposure and HLA in healthy donors. PCR was performed using 60 Vbeta and 13 Jbeta primers. Clones were sequenced by immunoSEQ multiplex PCR, and TCRdb holds only the in-frame ones, with some missing. The data show 150,000 to 200,000 clones, with 81% seen just once and around 1.9% held by the top ten. Germline-derived CDR1 and CDR2 are SEHNR and FQNEAQ (reference sequence). The CDR3 has 15 amino acids. For this clone: The target antigen is unknown.

Regarding the study as a whole: The majority of TCR sequences were rare, yet some public TCRs appeared in many donors.

This TCR derives from a man between 18 and 35 years old in good health and CMV-seronegative. Sequencing input: PBMCs. The chain joins TRBV7-9 to TRBJ2-7; 11 positions match TRBD1. The CDR3 loop is CSGTGVDRGRHEQYF. CDR3 coding DNA: TGTTCCGGCACGGGGGTGGACAGGGGGCGACACGAGCAGTACTTC.